Only one count was recorded for the clone carrying this TCR beta chain. Its cognate antigen is unknown. Clones were sequenced by immunoSEQ multiplex PCR, and TCRdb holds only the in-frame ones, with some missing. The sample includes some 120,000 clones, 70% to 90% of them seen just once. The sample belongs to a study of T cell responses to AZD1222 COVID-19 vaccine. Germline V gives CDR1 SGDLS, CDR2 YYNGEE. The germline V and J ends were trimmed by 2 bases and 6 bases, with 14 bases remaining between them. This CDR3 has 15 residues. Points from the study as a whole: The sample set comprised mostly white British donors with more females, and clonal diversity was possibly underestimated. The study found Spike-specific TCR breadth and depth rose after two AZD1222 doses. Nearly half of spike-specific TCRs reportedly go after variant regions that carry no mutations. Across spike, vaccine-associated CD4 TCRs were found, dominant at 160-218 and 743-854.

The starting material was peripheral blood, obtained on day 0 of AZD1222 vaccination. This receptor was obtained from an adult in good health. The V and J genes are TRBV9 and TRBJ2-2; TRBD1 is a possible D gene (6 bases). The CDR3 bases are TGTGCCAGCAGCGTGGACCCACAGGGCTCCGGGGAGCTGTTTTTT. Its translation is CASSVDPQGSGELFF. The full variable domain, its missing parts supplied by reference TRBV9 and TRBJ2-2, is DSGVTQTPKHLITATGQRVTLRCSPRSGDLSVYWYQQSLDQGLQFLIQYYNGEERAKGNILERFSAQQFPDLHSELNLSSLELGDSALYFCASSVDPQGSGELFFGEGSRLTVL.